The clone carrying this T cell receptor (beta chain) was detected many times. Each CDR3 protein gets one entry after TCRdb re-called the 5' RACE reads with MiXCR. The data show about 210,000 distinct CDR3 sequences, approximately 8.4% seen once. This sample was taken from a study of CD8 T cells in ankylosing spondylitis. V lost 5 bases to trimming and J lost 8 bases, with 12 bases between them. The CDR3 is 13 amino acids. V and J are TRBV12-3 or TRBV12-4 and TRBJ1-4; D unclear. The sequence was collected from a female donor with ankylosing spondylitis or in good health (not recorded which). Sequencing was performed on blood, either unsorted or a sorted T cell fraction (not recorded which). CDR3 bases: TGTGCCAGCAGTCTTAGAGGTCCGGAAAAACTGTTTTTT. This sequence encodes CASSLRGPEKLFF.